Given below is one T cell receptor beta chain in context. The sample comes from a study of blood T cell repertoires in COVID-19. On the study more broadly: The origin of the acute and convalescent COVID-19 samples was the United States, Italy and Spain.

CDR1 and CDR2 (germline): SGHRS, YFSETQ. The CDR3 runs to 16 residues. Trimming stripped 3 bases from V and 0 bases from J, with 15 bases between. Source study methods: Amplification of reference gene primers provided the estimated nucleated cell counts. Generated by immunoSEQ multiplex PCR, the TCRdb table keeps only in-frame clones and is missing some. From that table come the V and J calls and clone size; the DNA was used to work out D and trimming. The table shows around 310,000 clones, with roughly 90% occurring only once. This sequence joins TRBV5-1 and TRBJ1-1; tentative D call: TRBD1 (5 bases). The TCR sequence derives from a middle-aged woman with COVID-19, enrolled during active disease. The sample taken for sequencing was peripheral blood. The CDR3 loop reads CASSWGWGSLNTEAFF. The CDR3 nucleotides read TGCGCCAGCAGCTGGGGTTGGGGCAGCTTGAACACTGAAGCTTTCTTT.